This record covers a single T cell receptor (beta chain). TCRdb keeps only in-frame clones here, not all; method: immunoSEQ multiplex PCR. The table includes 250,000 to 300,000 clones, 86% detected once. The source of the sample is a study of blood T cell repertoires in COVID-19. In the study overall: The United States, Italy and Spain supplied acute and convalescent COVID-19 samples. PBMCs, B-cell-depleted T cells, or T cells provided the cDNA or gDNA that made up the material.

The germline V gene encodes CDR1 KGHDR and CDR2 SFDVKD. The CDR3 consists of 14 residues. The V end lost 6 bases, the J end lost 4 bases, and 13 bases lay between the germline ends. The sequencing sample was made of peripheral blood. The J gene is TRBJ2-3, the V gene TRBV24-1; D is uncertain. The receptor was derived from a woman aged 25 to 45 with COVID-19, enrolled during active disease. CDR3 sequence: CATSTPLTPDTQYF. In DNA, the CDR3 is TGTGCCACCAGTACCCCCCTAACCCCAGATACGCAGTATTTT.